This entry features one TCR beta chain sequence. In its sample, this clone was seen many times. This receptor's antigen is unknown. No base quality values were provided; no much bigger clone lies one nucleotide off. The data were obtained in a study of blood T cell repertoires in COVID-19 (dated by TCRdb to 2018 to 2021). A note on the overall study: Samples covering the acute and convalescent phases of COVID-19 were provided by collaborators in the United States, Italy and Spain. Where HLA class I and class II types were available, the types were taken from metadata supplied by the sample provider, not from assay-based typing. Nearly every sample came with metadata listing a de-identified subject ID, COVID-19 status, age in years and sex. The dataset comprised deeply sampled blood TCRbeta repertoires from subjects exposed to, actively infected with, or recovered from COVID-19. The samples were drawn from the first 160 participants of the ongoing ImmuneRACE study and from under 1,500 subjects provided by 6 global collaborators. The material from the prospective study consisted of cDNA or gDNA derived from T cells, B-cell-depleted T cells, or PBMCs. A freely available public database, intended as a resource for researchers studying the immune response to SARS-CoV-2, is where the repertoires were released. Results and caveats for the whole study, not just this receptor: Clinical and demographic metadata were provided uncurated, with the amount varying by source and participant.

For CDR1 and CDR2, the germline V gene lists SNHLY and FYNNEI. Reading from cysteine to phenylalanine, the CDR3 counts 15 amino acids. The CDR3 DNA has 45 bases and is translated from base 1. After removal of 8 bases from V and 6 bases from J, the junction retains 12 bases not matched to a gene. Participants in the prospective study were aged about 18 to 89 years, lived in under 30 United States geographic areas, and enrolled through a virtual design. To assign participants to cohorts, the prospective study relied on clinical history that participants themselves reported in a screening survey and a study questionnaire. Recovered participants in ImmuneRACE Cohort 3 were defined by two consecutive negative NP/OP PCR tests, clearance by a healthcare professional, or resolution of symptoms. Mobile phlebotomists in the prospective study collected whole blood, serum and a nasopharyngeal or oropharyngeal swab from every participant. Over a roughly 2-month period, participants in the prospective study had the option of providing additional blood draws and questionnaires. Prospective study blood samples were shipped either frozen or at room temperature before DNA extraction.

TCRbeta CDR3 regions were amplified from genomic DNA using the immunoSEQ Assay, a bias-controlled multiplex PCR. Per the original workflow: The number of nucleated cells in each sample was estimated by amplification of reference gene primers within the assay. To quantify the absolute abundance of each unique TCRbeta CDR3 rearrangement, sequence reads were collapsed and filtered. Productive Simpson clonality was computed per sample as the square root of Simpson's diversity index over productive rearrangements. The source is immuneACCESS, and TCRdb retained only in-frame sequences with V and J called. Part of the clones is not carried over; for the studies checked, unresolved V genes explain less than half of this, and the remainder is unexplained. The V and J calls and the clone size are those of that table, but D and trimming were determined from the DNA. The sample table shows roughly 500,000 clones, and approximately 90% are seen once. The biggest ten clones account for 1.5% to 2% of the sample.

The sequenced sample was PBMCs or T cells enriched from blood (not recorded which). The chain is made from TRBV2 and TRBJ1-2; 10 central bases correspond to TRBD1. The clonotype comes from a woman aged 40-49 years who had recovered from COVID-19. At the DNA level, the sequence is TGTGCCAGCGCCGGGACAGGGGCCTCCCGACATGGCTACACCTTC. Translated, this gives CASAGTGASRHGYTF.